This T cell receptor beta chain was identified in a study of blood T cell repertoires in COVID-19. Study context: Collection of acute and convalescent COVID-19 samples took place in the United States, Italy and Spain. From T cells, B-cell-depleted T cells, or PBMCs came the material, which was cDNA or gDNA.

Measured with immunoSEQ multiplex PCR; TCRdb has only the in-frame clones, and not every one. The data contain more than 95,000 clones, roughly 80% of them singletons. The CDR3 consists of 15 residues. Trimming stripped 0 bases from V and 5 bases from J, with 11 bases between. Germline CDR1 SEHNR, CDR2 FQNEAQ (reference sequence). The gene calls are TRBV7-9 and TRBJ2-4, with D unresolved. The origin of this receptor is a man aged 45-60 years with acute or convalescent COVID-19. Sequences were obtained from peripheral blood. The CDR3 sequence: CASSLAPSNENIQYF. DNA of the CDR3: TGTGCCAGCAGCTTAGCTCCGTCTAACGAAAACATTCAGTACTTC.